This entry is about one T cell receptor beta chain. Its antigen remains unidentified. It has no much larger one-base neighbor in the sample; base qualities were not kept. Taken with the paper, the label for time point translates to: baseline before first vaccination. Samples from vaccinated people were obtained from the UK trials COV001 and COV002, which included a single-blind randomized controlled phase 2/3 trial of AZD1222 (ChAdOx1 nCoV-19) in healthy adults. For TCRbeta chain sequencing, PBMC samples from trial participants were taken at day 0 and at day 28 after the second dose. The record originates from a study of T cell responses to AZD1222 COVID-19 vaccine (dated by TCRdb to about 2021). A note on the overall study: AZD1222 recipients given second doses at about 4 weeks or at about 12 weeks were pooled, since spike-specific TCR depth and breadth were not found to differ between the two schedules. TCR sequencing covered about 230 trial participants: 200 to 210 given two doses of AZD1222 and some 25 given two doses of MenACWY control vaccine. Trial participants were enrolled by age into 18-55, 56-69 and 70-plus year subgroups, with roughly 160, 29 and 62 TCR-sequenced participants respectively.

At the junction V is shortened by 0 bases and J by 2 bases; bases outside the gene matches: 4. In the germline V gene, CDR1 corresponds to WSHSY and CDR2 to SAAADI. The CDR3, from cysteine to phenylalanine, totals 17 residues. Only CDR3 DNA remains: 51 bases, in frame from the first base. Points the paper makes about the study in general: A significant rise in spike-specific TCR breadth and depth was observed after two AZD1222 doses relative to day 0 and relative to MenACWY recipients. In the small 56-69-year group, the increase in depth fell short of significance, most likely because of low power. Participants were mostly white British, with more females than males. The authors suggested clonal diversity may have been underestimated. Reportedly, close to half of the unique spike-specific TCRs recognized epitopes lying outside the regions that are mutated in the B.1.351 and B.1.1.7 variants. Because no samples from the day 14 peak response were available, repertoires could be characterized only after the peak T cell response. Only a handful of AZD1222 recipients were SARS-CoV-2 seropositive at baseline, limiting conclusions about previously exposed vaccinees. The vaccine-associated CD4 TCRs covered the entire spike protein, and the dominant responses fell in regions 160-218 and 743-854.

The CDR3 regions of human TCRbeta chains were analyzed by immunosequencing. The study's own analysis went as follows. Repertoire TCRs were matched against a reference library of SARS-CoV-2-specific TCRs generated with the MIRA antigen-specificity platform. Breadth meant the fraction of unique TCRs that were SARS-CoV-2-associated, whereas depth meant the fraction of total T cells that were SARS-CoV-2-associated. Using the MIRA data, every spike-specific TCR was mapped to the spike region that the TCR reacted to and assigned to either a CD4 or a CD8 class. Log10-transformed breadth and depth values were compared by one-way ANOVA with Sidak's multiple comparisons tests. This is the immuneACCESS table as TCRdb keeps it, with only in-frame sequences that have V and J called. A part of the clones is gone; compared with another copy, unresolved V genes explain less than half, and the rest is unexplained. V, J and clone size are taken as reported in that table, and D and trimming were inferred from the DNA itself. The sample yields about 99,000 clones; around nine tenths were counted once. The top ten hold roughly a sixth of the sample.

This chain is built from TRBV10-2 and TRBJ2-2; TRBD1 matches 9 bases in the middle. The sequencing used peripheral blood, collected on day 0 of AZD1222 vaccination. The source is an adult in good health. The bases are TGCGCCAGCAGTGAGTCGACAGGGGGACTCAACACCGGGGAGCTGTTTTTT. It translates as CASSESTGGLNTGELFF.